One TCR beta chain is described in this entry. Its antigen is not identified. This sample is drawn from a study of vaccination and CD4 T cells after COVID-19. Study-level information: Participants received two doses of either BNT162b2 or mRNA-1273 vaccine. Study-level results: Within the convalescent patients, a median about 89% of the SARS-CoV-2-reactive clones were ones that appeared only post-vaccination.

The treatment is: 10-day PBMC culture with coronavirus spike peptide pools or control peptides (ViraFEST assay). A few million PBMCs per well were cultured with approximately 9.8 IU/ml IL-2 and about 9.7 ug/ml peptide pools. The Oncomine TCR Beta short-read assay sequenced DNA from cultured CD4+ T cells. TCRdb ran MiXCR on the PCR reads and lists one entry per CDR3 protein. The sample contains under 5,500 distinct CDR3 sequences, approximately 80% of which appear only once. The sequenced sample consisted of CD4+ T cells from blood, cultured in vitro. This clonotype was sampled from a human donor who had recovered from COVID-19.

The CDR3 here is CASSLDHGQQETQYF. CDR3 in DNA: TGTGCCAGCAGCTTAGATCATGGACAGCAAGAGACCCAGTACTTC. The gene calls are TRBV11-2 and TRBJ2-5, with D possibly being TRBD1 (6 bases). Germline-derived CDR1 and CDR2 are SGHAT and FQNNGV. The V and J ends lost 0 bases and 2 bases respectively, with 10 bases between them. The CDR3 has 15 residues.